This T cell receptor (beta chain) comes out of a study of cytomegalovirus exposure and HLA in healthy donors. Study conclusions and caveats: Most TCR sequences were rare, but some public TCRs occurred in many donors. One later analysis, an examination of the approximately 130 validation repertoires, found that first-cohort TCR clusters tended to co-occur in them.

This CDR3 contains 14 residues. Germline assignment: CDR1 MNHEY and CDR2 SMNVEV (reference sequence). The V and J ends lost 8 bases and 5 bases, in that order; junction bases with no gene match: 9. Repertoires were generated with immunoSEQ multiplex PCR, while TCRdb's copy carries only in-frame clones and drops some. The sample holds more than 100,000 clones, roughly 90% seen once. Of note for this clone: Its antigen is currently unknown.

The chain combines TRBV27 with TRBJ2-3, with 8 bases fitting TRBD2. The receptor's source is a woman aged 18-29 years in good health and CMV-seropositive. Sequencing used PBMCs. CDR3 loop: CASRDRGGRDTQYF. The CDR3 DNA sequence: TGTGCCAGCCGTGACCGGGGGGGCCGAGATACGCAGTATTTT.